The sequence of this T cell receptor beta chain was determined in a study of T cells in localized non-small cell lung cancer. Trimming pared 2 bases from V and 4 bases from J, leaving 12 bases between. This CDR3 spans 15 amino acids. Germline V gives CDR1 SGHRS, CDR2 YFSETQ. TCRdb's table, derived via immunoSEQ multiplex PCR, lists solely in-frame clones and lacks some. The sample records roughly 38,000 clones, 86% being singletons. Specimen: peripheral blood mononuclear cells, collected before any cancer treatment. The source of this sequence is a male donor older than 55 with stage II lung adenocarcinoma. The chain joins TRBV5-1 to TRBJ2-2; a possible D gene is TRBD1 (6 bases). The DNA of the CDR3 is TGCGCCAGCAGCTTTGCAGGGGCTGGCACCGGGGAGCTGTTTTTT. Translation: CASSFAGAGTGELFF.